This TCR beta chain was retrieved from a study of shared clonotypes between healthy human individuals. Study details: There were three CD4 naive, three CD4 memory, two CD8 naive and one CD8 memory plates per donor.

V was pared by 3 bases and J by 4 bases, with 11 bases between. The germline V gene has CDR1 MDHEN and CDR2 SYDVKM. This CDR3 has 14 residues. The naive CD8 fraction comprised CD45RO-negative cells positively selected for CCR7 and excluded terminally differentiated effector memory CD45RA+ cells. Assay: immunoSEQ multiplex PCR; the TCRdb copy retains only in-frame clones and omits some. This table has a few million clones, 80% to 95% appearing once. Study findings and constraints: Among the subsets, naive ones generally showed larger estimated richness than memory ones. Lower generation probabilities were found for non-shared clonotypes than for those shared by all four donors.

A note on this clone: What it binds is unknown.

The V and J genes are TRBV28 and TRBJ2-3, with D tentatively TRBD2 (6 bases). Sequences were obtained from naive CD8+ T cells from PBMCs. This clonotype was sampled from a man between 18 and 29 years old in good health. Some clones in this sample may be carry-over from other donors' samples. The CDR3 region has the DNA TGTGCCAGCAGTTTTGAGGGAGGCGCAGATACGCAGTATTTT. Protein sequence: CASSFEGGADTQYF.